This T cell receptor (beta chain) appears in the sequencing data of a study of blood T cell repertoires in COVID-19. Across the study: Samples came from the United States, Italy and Spain, spanning acute and convalescent COVID-19. Nucleic acid was either cDNA or gDNA, and it came from T cells, B-cell-depleted T cells, or PBMCs.

Original analysis: Scientists estimated how many nucleated cells there were by amplifying reference gene primers. Profiled with immunoSEQ multiplex PCR; TCRdb holds only in-frame clones, not every one. V, J and clone size are taken as reported in that table, and D and trimming were inferred from the DNA itself. The sample includes about 110,000 clones, 71% of them seen just once. Germline lookup yields CDR1 KGHDR and CDR2 SFDVKD. The CDR3 sequence is 14 residues long. V gave up 4 bases and J gave up 9 bases; unmatched junction bases: 8. The sequence was obtained from a human donor with acute or convalescent COVID-19. The donor label of this sample is uncertain. This chain joins TRBV24-1 and TRBJ2-4; 7 bases fit TRBD1. The sample comprised peripheral blood. CDR3 sequence (DNA): TGTGCCACCAGTGACCGGACAGGTCTCGGCATTCAGTACTTC. Translated, it gives CATSDRTGLGIQYF.